The next 8 T cell receptor beta chains were all read from a single sample in a study of EBV T-cell therapy then PD-1 blockade in nasopharyngeal carcinoma. Sequenced by immunoSEQ multiplex PCR; TCRdb stores in-frame clones only, minus some. This table has fewer than 25,000 clones, roughly 84% appearing once. Sample treatment: AdE1-LMPpoly-expanded autologous EBV-specific T-cell therapy followed by anti-PD-1 nivolumab. Antigen specificity for these receptors is unknown. The input for sequencing was CD8+ T cells from blood, taken around day 60 from a patient whose treatment included autologous EBV-specific T cells and nivolumab. These receptors all come from a middle-aged man with nasopharyngeal carcinoma.

This rearrangement joins TRBV9 to TRBJ2-3; D is possibly TRBD1 or TRBD2 (5 bases each). Germline CDR1 reads SGDLS; CDR2 reads YYNGEE. The CDR3 has 15 amino acids. V dropped 1 base and J dropped 1 base, with 10 bases sitting between them. For the CDR3, the DNA is TGTGCCAGCAGCGTACGCAGGGACCGCACAGATACGCAGTATTTT. It is translated as CASSVRRDRTDTQYF.

This clone is categorized as medium-sized. The chain combines TRBV4-3 with TRBJ2-1; no clear D. V dropped 4 bases and J dropped 6 bases, with 10 bases sitting between them. This CDR3 comprises 13 residues. The V gene's germline CDR1 is LGHNA and CDR2 YSLEER. The CDR3 DNA sequence: TGCGCCAGCAGCCCCTGGGCCTCCAATGAGCAGTTCTTC. Its translation is CASSPWASNEQFF.

The genes are TRBV4-1 and TRBJ2-4; D unclear. CDR1 MGHRA and CDR2 YSYEKL come from the germline V gene. V was clipped by 4 bases and J by 6 bases, with 7 bases between them. The CDR3 runs 12 residues. The CDR3 DNA reads as TGCGCCAGCAGCCTCCTGGGAAACATTCAGTACTTC. Translated: CASSLLGNIQYF.

The genes are TRBV2 and TRBJ1-2, with TRBD1 as a possible D gene (5 bases). There are 12 residues in the CDR3. Trimming removed 7 bases from V and 4 bases from J, with 10 bases in between. Germline values: CDR1 SNHLY, CDR2 FYNNEI. CDR3 region: CASILGRYGYTF. As DNA, the CDR3 is TGTGCCAGCATCCTGGGGCGCTATGGCTACACCTTC.

This clone was seen once. This sequence joins TRBV19 and TRBJ1-2; no definite D call. With 5 bases removed from V and 0 bases from J, the gap between germline ends came to 19 bases. This CDR3 has 17 residues. CDR1 and CDR2 (germline): LNHDA, SQIVND (reference sequence). The CDR3 protein is CASSPLDRTAANYGYTF. The CDR3 coding sequence is TGTGCCAGTAGTCCGCTGGACCGGACGGCTGCTAACTATGGCTACACCTTC.

V usage is TRBV4-3 and J usage is TRBJ2-1; TRBD2 matches 8 bases. Losses at the gene ends were 1 base for V and 6 bases for J; bases not matched to a gene: 8. This CDR3 is 16 amino acids long. Germline V gene data show CDR1 as LGHNA and CDR2 as YSLEER. CDR3 sequence: CASSQVPGGPGNEQFF. As DNA, the CDR3 is TGCGCCAGCAGCCAAGTCCCGGGGGGGCCCGGCAATGAGCAGTTCTTC.

The chain couples TRBV7-6 to TRBJ1-1; a possible D gene is TRBD1 (6 bases). With 5 bases removed from V and 4 bases from J, the gap between germline ends came to 17 bases. Germline V CDR1 and CDR2: SGHVS, FNYEAQ. The CDR3 runs to 15 residues. The CDR3 DNA reads TGTGCCAGCAGCACGTATCACAGGGATAGCACTGAAGCTTTCTTT. Encoded protein: CASSTYHRDSTEAFF. The whole variable domain, filled in from reference TRBV7-6 and TRBJ1-1, reads GAGVSQSPRYKVTKRGQDVALRCDPISGHVSLYWYRQALGQGPEFLTYFNYEAQQDKSGLPNDRFSAERPEGSISTLTIQRTEQRDSAMYRCASSTYHRDSTEAFFGQGTRLTVV.

This chain connects TRBV7-9 to TRBJ2-1; 8 positions match TRBD1. J gave up 5 bases and V 3 bases, and 6 bases lay outside the gene matches. This CDR3 has 15 amino acids. CDR1 and CDR2 (germline): SEHNR, FQNEAQ (reference sequence). In DNA form, the CDR3 reads TGTGCCAGCAGCTTGCGGCAGGGGGCGAACAATGAGCAGTTCTTC. Residues: CASSLRQGANNEQFF.